Each of the 18 T cell receptor beta chains below was sequenced from the same sample in a study of T cells in Graves' hyperthyroidism and ophthalmopathy. Template material for amplifying TCR beta CDR3 regions consisted of RNA transcripts. First-round RT-PCR targeting the TCR CDR3 was performed with the HTBI primer set. In TCRdb, the multiplex PCR reads were re-called with MiXCR into one record per CDR3 protein. This repertoire shows roughly 500,000 distinct CDR3 sequences, around 50% found once; its top ten account for roughly 45%. Sequences were obtained from peripheral blood or thyroid tissue (not recorded which). The receptor source for this set is an adult woman with Graves' disease, either hyperthyroidism or ophthalmopathy (not recorded which).

The table lists this clonotype with a few counts. CDR3 amino acids: CASAPTRARGYTF. In nucleotides, the CDR3 is TGTGCCAGTGCGCCGACAAGGGCTCGCGGCTACACCTTC. The V gene is TRBV19, the J gene TRBJ1-2; no definite D call. The V and J ends lost 8 bases and 8 bases respectively, with 18 bases between them. The germline gives CDR1 LNHDA, CDR2 SQIVND (reference sequence). The CDR3 loop spans 13 amino acids. Together with reference TRBV19 and TRBJ1-2, the CDR3 gives the full variable domain: DGGITQSPKYLFRKEGQNVTLSCEQNLNHDAMYWYRQDPGQGLRLIYYSQIVNDFQKGDIAEGYSVSREKKESFPLTVTSAQKNPTAFYLCASAPTRARGYTFGSGTRLTVV.

This clonotype has at least ten counts. The rearrangement joins TRBV10-3 to TRBJ2-2; the match to TRBD2 covers 7 bases. The ends lost 6 bases at V and 6 bases at J; junction bases unmatched: 7. The CDR3 runs to 14 residues. CDR1 is ENHRY, CDR2 SYGVKD, per germline. This CDR3 is CAIRGGSGPGELFF. CDR3 bases: TGTGCCATCAGAGGCGGGAGCGGGCCCGGGGAGCTGTTTTTT.

This clonotype was seen ten or more times. The J gene is TRBJ1-1, the V gene TRBV7-2; weak D call: TRBD1 (6 bases). The CDR3 consists of 15 residues. Trimming shortened V by 0 bases and J by 4 bases, and 12 bases separated the two germline ends. Germline values: CDR1 SGHTA, CDR2 FQGNSA. In nucleotides, the CDR3 is TGTGCCAGCAGCTTAGCACAGGGCTTGATCACTGAAGCTTTCTTT. Encoded protein: CASSLAQGLITEAFF.

The sample holds many counts of this clonotype. The chain carries TRBV20-1 and TRBJ1-1, with a possible D match to TRBD1 (6 bases). The CDR3 runs 15 residues. Trimming shortened V by 1 base and J by 1 base, and 13 bases separated the two germline ends. The V gene's germline CDR1 is DFQATT and CDR2 SNEGSKA (reference sequence). CDR3 DNA: TGCAGTGCTAGAGTCCCAGGGGAGAGGAACACTGAAGCTTTCTTT. This codes for CSARVPGERNTEAFF.

This clonotype was seen a handful of times. The V and J genes are TRBV20-1 and TRBJ2-5; 9 bases line up with TRBD2. CDR1 is DFQATT, CDR2 SNEGSKA, per germline (reference sequence). This CDR3 region has 16 residues. Trimming took 0 bases from V and 4 from J; bases not matched to a gene: 9. The CDR3 DNA reads as TGCAGTGCTAGAGATCCCCAAGCGGGGGGCAGAGAGACCCAGTACTTC. Its translation is CSARDPQAGGRETQYF.

This clonotype was detected only once. V usage is TRBV7-2 and J usage is TRBJ1-5; D is possibly TRBD1 (5 bases). The V gene lost 5 bases and the J gene lost 5 bases, with 13 bases spanning the gap. Germline assignment: CDR1 SGHTA and CDR2 FQGNSA. The CDR3 runs 14 residues. CDR3 in DNA: TGTGCCAGCAGCCAAGGTTTGGGGGATCAGCCCCAGCATTTT. This encodes CASSQGLGDQPQHF.

This clonotype was seen more than once but under ten times. The chain recombines TRBV7-9 with TRBJ2-7, with D perhaps matching TRBD2 (6 bases). Trimming cost V 7 bases and J 0 bases, with 13 bases left between them. Germline assignment: CDR1 SEHNR and CDR2 FQNEAQ (reference sequence). This CDR3 comprises 14 residues. The CDR3: CASTPPRDSYEQYF. The DNA of the CDR3 is TGTGCCAGCACCCCGCCGCGGGACTCCTACGAGCAGTACTTC.

This clonotype was observed many times. The chain is built from TRBV4-2 and TRBJ1-3; D possibly corresponds to TRBD1 (6 bases). Trimming removed 3 bases from V and 9 bases from J, with 15 bases in between. Germline assignment: CDR1 LGHNA and CDR2 YNFKEQ. The CDR3 consists of 14 residues. The CDR3 DNA reads TGTGCCAGCAGCCAGGACAGATCGGACGGCACCATATATTTT. It codes for CASSQDRSDGTIYF.

V is TRBV18 and J is TRBJ1-1, with D possibly matching TRBD1 (6 bases). In germline, CDR1 is KGHSH, CDR2 LQKENI. The CDR3 totals 13 residues. V was cut by 5 bases and J by 1 base, with 8 bases left in between. The CDR3 region has the DNA TGTGCCAGCTCAGGGGGCTGGAACACTGAAGCTTTCTTT. Protein sequence: CASSGGWNTEAFF.

This clonotype was picked up many times. The chain employs TRBV19 and TRBJ1-5, with 12 bases aligning to TRBD1. Trimming at V came to 6 bases and at J to 6 bases, leaving 3 bases not matched to a gene. The germline gives CDR1 LNHDA, CDR2 SQIVND (reference sequence). The CDR3 spans 14 residues. The CDR3 reads CASRGQGAFQPQHF. CDR3 in DNA: TGTGCCAGTAGGGGACAGGGGGCTTTTCAGCCCCAGCATTTT.

The sample holds a few counts of this clonotype. CDR3 protein: CASSVSGTAGGSPLHF. The CDR3 DNA follows: TGTGCCAGCAGCGTATCCGGGACAGCTGGAGGTTCACCCCTCCACTTT. The chain joins TRBV9 to TRBJ1-6; TRBD1 matches 7 bases. The V and J ends lost 1 base and 9 bases, in that order; junction bases with no gene match: 10. The V gene's germline CDR1 is SGDLS and CDR2 YYNGEE. The CDR3 loop spans 16 amino acids.

The chain uses TRBV10-3 and TRBJ2-5; possibly TRBD1 for D (6 bases). The tail of the sequence fits TRBJ2-1 better, so the J call may be wrong. The CDR3 covers 15 residues. Germline values: CDR1 ENHRY, CDR2 SYGVKD. The DNA of the CDR3 is TGTGCCATCAGAGAGGGGGTGGCGGACCAAGAGACCCAGTTCTTC. This encodes CAIREGVADQETQFF.

V is TRBV9 and J is TRBJ2-2, with 9 positions matching TRBD1. The CDR3 extends over 17 amino acids. From germline, CDR1 is SGDLS and CDR2 YYNGEE. V lost 4 bases to trimming and J lost 0 bases; unmatched junction nucleotides: 7. CDR3 loop: CASSSRTGDANTGELFF. Here the CDR3 DNA reads TGTGCCAGCAGCTCCCGGACAGGGGACGCGAACACCGGGGAGCTGTTTTTT. Filled out from reference TRBV9 and TRBJ2-2, the complete variable domain reads DSGVTQTPKHLITATGQRVTLRCSPRSGDLSVYWYQQSLDQGLQFLIQYYNGEERAKGNILERFSAQQFPDLHSELNLSSLELGDSALYFCASSSRTGDANTGELFFGEGSRLTVL.

As for this clonotype: Given a much more abundant clone one base away, this may be a read error. The CDR3 bases are TGTGCCATCAGCCCTGACAAGGGACAGCAGTACTTC. It translates to CAISPDKGQQYF. V is TRBV10-3 and J is TRBJ2-7; D is perhaps TRBD1 or TRBD2 (5 bases each). The length of the CDR3 is 12 residues. The V end was cut by 6 bases, the J end by 8 bases, with 14 bases between. Germline V gives CDR1 ENHRY, CDR2 SYGVKD.

The chain recombines TRBV7-2 with TRBJ2-7; D not resolved. The CDR3 extends over 14 amino acids. Per germline, CDR1 SGHTA and CDR2 FQGNSA. The V end was cut by 6 bases, the J end by 6 bases, with 18 bases between. The CDR3 protein is CASRINLRVAEQYF. For the CDR3, the DNA is TGTGCCAGCAGGATAAATTTACGGGTGGCCGAGCAGTACTTC.

Only a few counts were recorded for this clonotype. The chain has TRBV29-1 and TRBJ2-7; 11 bases fit TRBD2. The CDR3 sequence is 13 residues long. Germline values: CDR1 SQVTM, CDR2 ANQGSEA. The V and J ends lost 4 bases and 3 bases, in that order; junction bases with no gene match: 2. The CDR3 region is CSVVAGGIYEQYF. For the CDR3, the DNA is TGCAGCGTTGTAGCGGGAGGGATCTACGAGCAGTACTTC.

To note about this clonotype: It may be a read error: a sequence one base away is much more abundant. Written as DNA, the CDR3 is TGTGCCAGCAGTGCAGGGGGCTCTAGCTCCTACGAGCAGTACTTC. Protein sequence: CASSAGGSSSYEQYF. The chain combines TRBV12-3 or TRBV12-4 with TRBJ2-7, with 8 bases that match TRBD1. This CDR3 has 15 amino acids. V shed 5 bases and J 0 bases; nucleotides not matched to a gene: 6.

About this clonotype: In this CDR3 the conserved last residue, phenylalanine or tryptophan, is missing, so a read error is likely. This rearrangement joins TRBV5-1 to TRBJ1-1; TRBD1 might be the D (5 bases). Germline assignment: CDR1 SGHRS and CDR2 YFSETQ. This CDR3 contains 15 residues. V lost 0 bases and J lost 2, with 11 bases in between. DNA of the CDR3: TGCGCCAGCAGCTTGGAAGACAGCCGTAACACTGAAGCTTTCTCT. Protein: CASSLEDSRNTEAFS.